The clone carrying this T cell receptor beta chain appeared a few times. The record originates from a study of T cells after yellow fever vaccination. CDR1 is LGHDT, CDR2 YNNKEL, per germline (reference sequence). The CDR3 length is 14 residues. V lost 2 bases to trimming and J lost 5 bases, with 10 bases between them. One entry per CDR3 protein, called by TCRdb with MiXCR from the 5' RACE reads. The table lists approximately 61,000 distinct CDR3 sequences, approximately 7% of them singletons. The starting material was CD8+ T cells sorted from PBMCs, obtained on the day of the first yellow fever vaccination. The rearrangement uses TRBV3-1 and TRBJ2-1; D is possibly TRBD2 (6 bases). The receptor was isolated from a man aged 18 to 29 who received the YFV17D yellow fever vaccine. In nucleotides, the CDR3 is TGTGCCAGCAGCCAATTTAGCGGAAACAATGAGCAGTTCTTC. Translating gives CASSQFSGNNEQFF.